The 31 T cell receptor beta chains below were found in one sample sequenced in a study of blood T cell repertoires in COVID-19 (dated by TCRdb to between 2020 and 2021). Preparation of the library involved the immunoSEQ multiplex PCR assay. TCRdb's version of the immuneACCESS table is confined to in-frame rearrangements and falls short of the full clone set. An unresolved V gene accounts for under half of the shortfall where checked; the remainder is of unknown origin. Within this sample are roughly 100,000 clones, with approximately 80% of them counted one time only. About 5% of the sample is taken by the ten largest. Sequenced input: peripheral blood. These receptors came from a man in his sixties with acute or convalescent COVID-19.

The chain carries TRBV7-2 and TRBJ1-2, with TRBD1 matching 7 bases. Germline-derived CDR1 and CDR2 are SGHTA and FQGNSA. CDR3 length: 13 amino acids. V dropped 6 bases and J dropped 7; count of bases not matched to a gene: 8. The chain's CDR3 is CASSHGQDPGYTF. CDR3 bases: TGTGCCAGCAGTCATGGACAGGATCCTGGCTACACCTTC.

The chain employs TRBV2 and TRBJ1-2; D gene unclear. Germline CDR1 SNHLY, CDR2 FYNNEI. Trimming pared 11 bases from V and 1 base from J, leaving 11 bases between. The CDR3 extends over 12 amino acids. The CDR3 DNA reads TGTGCCTCAAAAACAGATAACTATGGCTACACCTTC. Amino acids: CASKTDNYGYTF.

The chain employs TRBV12-3 or TRBV12-4 and TRBJ1-1; D gene ambiguous. CDR3 length: 13 residues. V lost 6 bases to trimming and J lost 0 bases, with 8 bases between them. The chain's CDR3 is CASSPNLNTEAFF. As DNA, the CDR3 is TGTGCCAGCAGCCCCAACTTGAACACTGAAGCTTTCTTT.

The table lists this clone with a few counts. The J gene is TRBJ2-5, the V gene TRBV7-2; TRBD2 matches at 7 bases. This CDR3 is built from 12 residues. Germline V lookup: CDR1 SGHTA, CDR2 FQGNSA. Written as DNA, the CDR3 is TGTGCGTCGCGGGGGTTGGGTAAGACCCAGTACTTC. This encodes CASRGLGKTQYF.

The chain couples TRBV27 to TRBJ1-2, with TRBD1 matching over 8 bases. The CDR3 consists of 15 residues. V dropped 1 base and J dropped 1; count of bases not matched to a gene: 2. The germline V gene encodes CDR1 MNHEY and CDR2 SMNVEV (reference sequence). The CDR3 bases are TGTGCCAGCAGTTTATACAGGGGGTTTAACTATGGCTACACCTTC. It yields the protein CASSLYRGFNYGYTF.

V and J are TRBV5-1 and TRBJ1-4, with 8 bases aligning to TRBD1. The germline V gene encodes CDR1 SGHRS and CDR2 YFSETQ. This CDR3 contains 17 residues. Trimming removed 5 bases from V and 0 bases from J; junction bases left unmatched: 9. CDR3: CASRGGQGLATNEKLFF. Here the CDR3 DNA reads TGCGCCAGCAGAGGAGGACAGGGCCTTGCAACTAATGAAAAACTGTTTTTT.

Only one count was recorded for this clone. The rearrangement joins TRBV19 to TRBJ2-1; TRBD1 matches 8 bases. This CDR3 comprises 13 residues. V was pared by 3 bases and J by 7 bases, with 2 bases of the junction left unmatched. Germline-derived CDR1 and CDR2 are LNHDA and SQIVND (reference sequence). DNA of the CDR3: TGTGCCAGTAGTATCGACAGGGGTAATGAGCAGTTCTTC. Amino acid sequence: CASSIDRGNEQFF.

The chain combines TRBV7-6 with TRBJ1-4; D is unresolved. Germline values: CDR1 SGHVS, CDR2 FNYEAQ. This CDR3 spans 14 amino acids. V was pared by 5 bases and J by 6 bases, with 13 bases between. CDR3 DNA: TGTGCCAGCAGCCGCCTGCGGGAGGATGAAAAACTGTTTTTT. This gives the protein CASSRLREDEKLFF.

This chain connects TRBV28 to TRBJ2-3; 8 bases match TRBD1. The V gene's germline CDR1 is MDHEN and CDR2 SYDVKM. V shed 6 bases, J shed 1 base, and the junction held 0 bases outside the gene matches. The CDR3 spans 13 residues. DNA of the CDR3: TGTGCCAGCAGGGGACAGGGCACAGATACGCAGTATTTT. This gives the protein CASRGQGTDTQYF.

This clone was counted only a few times. This chain links TRBV19 with TRBJ2-2, with 12 positions matching TRBD1. Trimming cost V 10 bases and J 5 bases; bases outside gene matches: 5. The CDR3 length is 14 residues. In germline, CDR1 is LNHDA, CDR2 SQIVND (reference sequence). In DNA, the CDR3 is TGTGCCATCGGGGGACAGGGGGCAACCGGGGAGCTGTTTTTT. Encoded protein: CAIGGQGATGELFF. Full variable domain (missing parts from reference TRBV19 and TRBJ2-2): DGGITQSPKYLFRKEGQNVTLSCEQNLNHDAMYWYRQDPGQGLRLIYYSQIVNDFQKGDIAEGYSVSREKKESFPLTVTSAQKNPTAFYLCAIGGQGATGELFFGEGSRLTVL.

The genes are TRBV2 and TRBJ2-1; TRBD1 matches 9 bases. Germline CDR1 and CDR2: SNHLY and FYNNEI. The CDR3 has 13 amino acids. V dropped 9 bases and J dropped 2; count of bases not matched to a gene: 2. CDR3 DNA: TGTGCCAGTGACAGGGGGACCTACAATGAGCAGTTCTTC. Translating it yields CASDRGTYNEQFF.

The rearrangement uses TRBV5-4 and TRBJ1-1; 8 bases match TRBD1. The V gene's germline CDR1 is SGHNT and CDR2 YYREEE (reference sequence). V dropped 1 base and J dropped 5; count of bases not matched to a gene: 10. The CDR3 runs 16 residues. Here the CDR3 reads CASSLSRGPGGTEAFF. Written as DNA, the CDR3 is TGTGCCAGCAGCTTGAGCAGGGGGCCTGGAGGAACTGAAGCTTTCTTT.

The chain combines TRBV7-2 with TRBJ1-5, with 9 bases fitting TRBD1. This CDR3 contains 17 residues. The germline CDR1 and CDR2 sequences are SGHTA and FQGNSA. The J segment lost 2 bases and the V segment lost 1 base, leaving 6 bases of the junction unmatched. The chain's CDR3 is CASSLGWGQGGNQPQHF. CDR3 sequence (DNA): TGTGCCAGCAGCTTAGGTTGGGGACAGGGTGGCAATCAGCCCCAGCATTTT.

This sequence joins TRBV7-2 and TRBJ1-2, with 9 bases identical to TRBD1. This CDR3 is 17 amino acids long. CDR1 is SGHTA, CDR2 FQGNSA, per germline. The ends lost 5 bases at V and 4 bases at J; junction bases unmatched: 14. The CDR3 region has the DNA TGTGCCAGCAGCCAACCGGGACAGGGAACTAACCCCTATGGCTACACCTTC. Amino acid sequence: CASSQPGQGTNPYGYTF.

V and J are TRBV19 and TRBJ1-1; D call uncertain. Trimming shortened V by 5 bases and J by 4 bases, and 20 bases separated the two germline ends. The CDR3 is 16 residues long. CDR1 LNHDA and CDR2 SQIVND come from the germline V gene (reference sequence). CDR3 loop: CASSPDLMRLGTEAFF. The CDR3 nucleotides read TGTGCCAGTAGTCCAGACCTGATGAGGTTGGGCACTGAAGCTTTCTTT.

This clone has only a few counts. The chain is built from TRBV5-6 and TRBJ2-5, with a tentative D call TRBD1 (6 bases). CDR1 and CDR2 from the germline V gene are SGHDT and YYEEEE. The CDR3 covers 16 residues. The germline V and J ends were trimmed by 4 bases and 1 base, with 17 bases remaining between them. CDR3 nucleotide sequence: TGTGCCAGCAGCCAATCAATGTCAGGGGCCCAAGAGACCCAGTACTTC. Amino acids: CASSQSMSGAQETQYF.

The V and J genes are TRBV7-2 and TRBJ2-7; 8 bases agree with TRBD1. CDR3 length: 14 residues. The V gene end was trimmed by 5 bases and the J gene end by 3 bases; junction bases not matched to a gene: 6. The germline gives CDR1 SGHTA, CDR2 FQGNSA. The CDR3: CASSLQGTGYEQYF. The CDR3 DNA sequence: TGTGCCAGCAGCCTGCAAGGGACAGGCTACGAGCAGTACTTC. Using reference TRBV7-2 and TRBJ2-7 for the parts outside the CDR3, the full variable domain is GAGVSQSPSNKVTEKGKDVELRCDPISGHTALYWYRQSLGQGLEFLIYFQGNSAPDKSGLPSDRFSAERTGGSVSTLTIQRTQQEDSAVYLCASSLQGTGYEQYFGPGTRLTVT.

This sequence joins TRBV9 and TRBJ2-5, with TRBD1 matching 7 bases. J gave up 4 bases and V 0 bases, and 9 bases lay outside the gene matches. The CDR3 has 16 amino acids. Germline CDR1 and CDR2: SGDLS and YYNGEE. The DNA for the CDR3 is TGTGCCAGCAGCGTAGTGTTAACAGGGGAGATAGAGACCCAGTACTTC. Translated, it gives CASSVVLTGEIETQYF.

The chain recombines TRBV28 with TRBJ1-5; 8 bases agree with TRBD1. CDR1 is MDHEN and CDR2 is SYDVKM in the germline V gene. The CDR3 length is 13 residues. The J segment lost 5 bases and the V segment lost 7 bases, leaving 4 bases of the junction unmatched. The CDR3 spells CASNPRGHQPQHF. CDR3 coding DNA: TGTGCCAGCAACCCCAGGGGGCATCAGCCCCAGCATTTT.

This chain joins TRBV7-2 and TRBJ2-3, with 8 bases matching TRBD2. Germline lookup yields CDR1 SGHTA and CDR2 FQGNSA. Losses at the gene ends were 8 bases for V and 1 base for J; bases not matched to a gene: 2. This CDR3 is 13 amino acids long. CDR3 DNA: TGTGCCAGCCGAGCGGGGGGCACAGATACGCAGTATTTT. It specifies CASRAGGTDTQYF.

The V and J genes are TRBV3-1 (or the pseudogene TRBV3-2) and TRBJ1-6; a weak D match, TRBD1 (5 bases). Germline-derived CDR1 and CDR2 are LGHDT and YNNKEL (reference sequence). CDR3 length: 15 residues. V was shortened by 0 bases and J by 9 bases, with 12 bases between the two germline ends. The CDR3: CASSQDLGGGSPLHF. Written as DNA, the CDR3 is TGTGCCAGCAGCCAAGATCTGGGGGGGGGTTCACCCCTCCACTTT.

The chain uses TRBV6-4 and TRBJ1-2, with D perhaps matching TRBD1 (5 bases). Trimming removed 5 bases from V and 8 bases from J, with 15 bases in between. Germline CDR1 is MRHNA and CDR2 is SNTAGT. The CDR3 length is 13 residues. The CDR3 coding sequence is TGTGCCAGCAGTCAAGGGCTGGGGCGAGGCTACACCTTC. Translated, it gives CASSQGLGRGYTF.

The sample holds one count of this clone. The chain uses TRBV28 and TRBJ1-2; 7 bases match TRBD1. This CDR3 spans 15 amino acids. V gave up 4 bases and J gave up 0 bases; unmatched junction bases: 5. The germline V gene has CDR1 MDHEN and CDR2 SYDVKM. CDR3 sequence (DNA): TGTGCCAGCAGTTCGGGGGGGACAGCTAACTATGGCTACACCTTC. Its protein is CASSSGGTANYGYTF.

V and J are TRBV5-1 and TRBJ2-2, with D perhaps matching TRBD2 (7 bases). The CDR3 extends over 16 amino acids. The germline V and J ends were trimmed by 5 bases and 1 base, with 15 bases remaining between them. Germline-derived CDR1 and CDR2 are SGHRS and YFSETQ. CDR3: CASSGGALLNTGELFF. In DNA, the CDR3 is TGCGCCAGCAGTGGGGGGGCACTATTGAACACCGGGGAGCTGTTTTTT. Together with reference TRBV5-1 and TRBJ2-2, the CDR3 gives the full variable domain: KAGVTQTPRYLIKTRGQQVTLSCSPISGHRSVSWYQQTPGQGLQFLFEYFSETQRNKGNFPGRFSGRQFSNSRSEMNVSTLELGDSALYLCASSGGALLNTGELFFGEGSRLTVL.

The chain is built from TRBV30 and TRBJ2-1; 7 bases are a match to TRBD1. Trimming removed 5 bases from V and 8 bases from J; junction bases left unmatched: 6. Germline V gene sequence: CDR1 GTSNPN, CDR2 SVGIG (reference sequence). The CDR3 length is 12 residues. DNA of the CDR3: TGTGCCTGGGGGGACAGCATGGATGAGCAGTTCTTC. This gives the protein CAWGDSMDEQFF.

The rearrangement links TRBV5-1 to TRBJ1-6; D remains ambiguous. This CDR3 has 15 residues. Trimming took 0 bases from V and 0 from J, leaving 4 bases between them. Germline values: CDR1 SGHRS, CDR2 YFSETQ. This CDR3 is CASSLASSYNSPLHF. The CDR3 DNA is TGCGCCAGCAGCTTGGCTAGCTCCTATAATTCACCCCTCCACTTT.

This clone was observed once. The V call is TRBV6-5, the J call TRBJ1-1; no definite D call. The CDR3 is 15 amino acids. V lost 1 base, J lost 1 base, and 10 bases lay in between. CDR1 is MNHEY, CDR2 SVGAGI, per germline. The CDR3 sequence: CASSYWAGSNTEAFF. In DNA, the CDR3 is TGTGCCAGCAGTTACTGGGCGGGGTCGAACACTGAAGCTTTCTTT.

The rearrangement uses TRBV9 and TRBJ2-2, with TRBD2 as a possible D gene (6 bases). Germline values: CDR1 SGDLS, CDR2 YYNGEE. The germline V and J ends were trimmed by 0 bases and 6 bases, with 15 bases remaining between them. CDR3 length: 16 amino acids. CDR3 in amino acids: CASSVAPSVTAGELFF. CDR3 nucleotide sequence: TGTGCCAGCAGCGTAGCCCCTAGCGTGACGGCCGGGGAGCTGTTTTTT.

The chain couples TRBV27 to TRBJ1-1, with 7 bases lining up with TRBD1. V lost 5 bases, J lost 5 bases, and 5 bases stayed unmatched. Germline loops: CDR1 MNHEY, CDR2 SMNVEV (reference sequence). CDR3 size: 13 residues. The CDR3 loop reads CASSDREGTEAFF. In DNA, the CDR3 is TGTGCCAGCAGTGACAGGGAAGGGACTGAAGCTTTCTTT.

The chain links TRBV19 to TRBJ1-5, with 10 nucleotides matching TRBD1. CDR1 is LNHDA, CDR2 SQIVND, per germline (reference sequence). The CDR3 totals 14 residues. V lost 6 bases and J lost 9; bases outside the gene matches: 8. Here the CDR3 DNA reads TGTGCCAGTAGCGCTGGGACAGGGGACGGGCCCCAGCATTTT. Translation gives CASSAGTGDGPQHF.

The chain employs TRBV25-1 and TRBJ1-1; a possible D gene is TRBD1 (6 bases). Germline-derived CDR1 and CDR2 are MGHDK and SYGVNS. Deletions cut 4 bases from V and 2 bases from J, with 11 bases between. CDR3 length: 14 amino acids. CDR3 nucleotide sequence: TGTGCCAGCAGTGGCCACAGGGATAACACTGAAGCTTTCTTT. This gives the protein CASSGHRDNTEAFF.